The clone carrying this TCR beta chain was detected only a few times. TCRdb's copy holds only in-frame clones and misses some; the assay was immunoSEQ multiplex PCR. The data show approximately 120,000 clones, more than 75% seen once. V was pared by 5 bases and J by 3 bases, with 13 bases between. The CDR3 is made up of 14 amino acids. Germline loops: CDR1 SEHNR, CDR2 FQNEAQ (reference sequence). This specimen belongs to a study of control samples from healthy donors and cancer patients. The sequenced sample consisted of blood. V usage is TRBV7-9 and J usage is TRBJ1-2, with TRBD1 as a possible D gene (6 bases). This TCR derives from a man aged 35-49 years in good health. CDR3 in DNA: TGTGCCAGCAGCCACCCGGGACACCACTATGGCTACACCTTC. Protein sequence: CASSHPGHHYGYTF.